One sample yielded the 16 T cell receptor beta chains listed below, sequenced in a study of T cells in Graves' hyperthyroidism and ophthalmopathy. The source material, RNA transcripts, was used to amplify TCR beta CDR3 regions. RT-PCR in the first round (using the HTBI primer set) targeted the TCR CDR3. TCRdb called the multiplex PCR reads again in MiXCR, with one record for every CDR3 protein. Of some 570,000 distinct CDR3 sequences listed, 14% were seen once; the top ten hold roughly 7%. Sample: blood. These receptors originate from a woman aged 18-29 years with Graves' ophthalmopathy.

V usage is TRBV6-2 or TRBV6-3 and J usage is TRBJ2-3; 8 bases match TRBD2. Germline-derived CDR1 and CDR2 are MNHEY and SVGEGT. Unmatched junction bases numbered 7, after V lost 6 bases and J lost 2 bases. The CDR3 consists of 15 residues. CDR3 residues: CASSYELAVTDTQYF. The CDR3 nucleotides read TGTGCCAGCAGCTACGAACTAGCGGTCACAGATACGCAGTATTTT.

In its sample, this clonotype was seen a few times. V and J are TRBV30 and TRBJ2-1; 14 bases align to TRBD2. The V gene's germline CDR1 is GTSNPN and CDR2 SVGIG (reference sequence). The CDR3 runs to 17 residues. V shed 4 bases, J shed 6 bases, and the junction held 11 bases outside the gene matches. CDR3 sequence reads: CAWTKSGTSGRSNEQFF. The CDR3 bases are TGTGCCTGGACAAAATCCGGGACTAGCGGGAGAAGCAATGAGCAGTTCTTC.

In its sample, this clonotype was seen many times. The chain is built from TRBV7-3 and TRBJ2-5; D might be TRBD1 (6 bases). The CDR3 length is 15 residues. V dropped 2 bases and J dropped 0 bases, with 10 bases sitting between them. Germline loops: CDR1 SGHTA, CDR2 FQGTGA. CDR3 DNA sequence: TGTGCCAGCAGCTTAGCAGGGGCGCACCAAGAGACCCAGTACTTC. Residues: CASSLAGAHQETQYF.

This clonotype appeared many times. Here the CDR3 reads CASKNYGGWEKLFF. The DNA of the CDR3 is TGTGCCAGCAAAAACTACGGGGGTTGGGAAAAACTGTTTTTT. The genes are TRBV2 and TRBJ1-4, with D perhaps TRBD1 (5 bases). V lost 7 bases, J lost 8 bases, and 17 bases lay in between. The CDR3 contains 14 residues. Germline loops: CDR1 SNHLY, CDR2 FYNNEI.

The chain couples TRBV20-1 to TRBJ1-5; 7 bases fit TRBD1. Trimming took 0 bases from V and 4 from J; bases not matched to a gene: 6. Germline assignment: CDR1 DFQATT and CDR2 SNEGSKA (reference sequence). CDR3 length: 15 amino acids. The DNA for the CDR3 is TGCAGTGCTAGAGACGGGACAGCTCTAAATCAGCCCCAGCATTTT. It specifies CSARDGTALNQPQHF.

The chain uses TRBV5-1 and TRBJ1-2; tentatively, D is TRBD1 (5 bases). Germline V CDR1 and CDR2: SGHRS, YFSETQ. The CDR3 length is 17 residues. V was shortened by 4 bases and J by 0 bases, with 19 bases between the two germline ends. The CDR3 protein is CASSVIIGGLTNYGYTF. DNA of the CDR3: TGCGCCAGCAGCGTGATTATTGGGGGTCTAACTAACTATGGCTACACCTTC.

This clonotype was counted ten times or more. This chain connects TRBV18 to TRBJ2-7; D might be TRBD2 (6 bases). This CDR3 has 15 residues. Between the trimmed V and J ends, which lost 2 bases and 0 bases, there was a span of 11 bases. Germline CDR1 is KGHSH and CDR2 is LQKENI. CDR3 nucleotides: TGTGCCAGCTCACCAGACGGGCGGGGCTCCTACGAGCAGTACTTC. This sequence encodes CASSPDGRGSYEQYF.

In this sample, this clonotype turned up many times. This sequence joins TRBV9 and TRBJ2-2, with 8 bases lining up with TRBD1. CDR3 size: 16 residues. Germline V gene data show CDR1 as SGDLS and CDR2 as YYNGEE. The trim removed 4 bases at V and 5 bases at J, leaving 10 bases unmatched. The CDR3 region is CASSPPRTGRTGELFF. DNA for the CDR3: TGTGCCAGCAGCCCCCCAAGGACAGGGAGGACCGGGGAGCTGTTTTTT.

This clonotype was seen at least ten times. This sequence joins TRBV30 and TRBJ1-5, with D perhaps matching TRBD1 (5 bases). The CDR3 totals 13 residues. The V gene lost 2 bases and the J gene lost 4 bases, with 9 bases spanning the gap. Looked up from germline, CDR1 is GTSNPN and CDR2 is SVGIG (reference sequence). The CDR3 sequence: CAWSSRANQPQHF. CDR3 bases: TGTGCCTGGAGTTCCAGGGCTAATCAGCCCCAGCATTTT. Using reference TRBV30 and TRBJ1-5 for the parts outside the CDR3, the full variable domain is SQTIHQWPATLVQPVGSPLSLECTVEGTSNPNLYWYRQAAGRGLQLLFYSVGIGQISSEVPQNLSASRPQDRQFILSSKKLLLSDSGFYLCAWSSRANQPQHFGDGTRLSIL.

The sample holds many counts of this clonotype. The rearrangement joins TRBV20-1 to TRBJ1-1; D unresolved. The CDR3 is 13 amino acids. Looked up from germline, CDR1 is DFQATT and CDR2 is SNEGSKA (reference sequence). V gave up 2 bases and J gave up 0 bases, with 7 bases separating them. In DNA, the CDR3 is TGCAGTGCTAGACGGCTCATGAACACTGAAGCTTTCTTT. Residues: CSARRLMNTEAFF.

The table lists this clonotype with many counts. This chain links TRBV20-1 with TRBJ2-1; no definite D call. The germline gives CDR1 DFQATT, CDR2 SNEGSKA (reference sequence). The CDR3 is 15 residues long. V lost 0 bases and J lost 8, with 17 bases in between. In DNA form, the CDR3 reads TGCAGTGCTAGAGATCAAGATGGCTTGCTGGATGAGCAGTTCTTC. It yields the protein CSARDQDGLLDEQFF.

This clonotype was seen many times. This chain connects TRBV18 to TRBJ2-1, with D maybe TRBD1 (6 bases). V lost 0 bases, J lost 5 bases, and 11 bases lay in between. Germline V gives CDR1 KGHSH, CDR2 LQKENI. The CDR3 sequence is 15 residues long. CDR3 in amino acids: CASSPPSQGNNEQFF. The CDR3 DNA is TGTGCCAGCTCACCACCCAGTCAGGGGAACAATGAGCAGTTCTTC.

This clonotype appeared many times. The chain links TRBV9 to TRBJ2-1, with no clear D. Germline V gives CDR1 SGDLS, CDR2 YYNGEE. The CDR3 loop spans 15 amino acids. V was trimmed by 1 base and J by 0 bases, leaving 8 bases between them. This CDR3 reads CASSVLASSYNEQFF. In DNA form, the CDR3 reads TGTGCCAGCAGCGTACTCGCTAGCTCCTACAATGAGCAGTTCTTC. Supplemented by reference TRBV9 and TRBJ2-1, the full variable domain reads DSGVTQTPKHLITATGQRVTLRCSPRSGDLSVYWYQQSLDQGLQFLIQYYNGEERAKGNILERFSAQQFPDLHSELNLSSLELGDSALYFCASSVLASSYNEQFFGPGTRLTVL.

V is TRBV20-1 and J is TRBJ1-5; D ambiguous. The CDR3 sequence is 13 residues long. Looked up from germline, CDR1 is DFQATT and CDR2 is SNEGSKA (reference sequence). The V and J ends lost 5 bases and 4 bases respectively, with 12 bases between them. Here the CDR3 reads CSASRTINQPQHF. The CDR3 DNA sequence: TGCAGTGCTTCTCGGACCATTAATCAGCCCCAGCATTTT.

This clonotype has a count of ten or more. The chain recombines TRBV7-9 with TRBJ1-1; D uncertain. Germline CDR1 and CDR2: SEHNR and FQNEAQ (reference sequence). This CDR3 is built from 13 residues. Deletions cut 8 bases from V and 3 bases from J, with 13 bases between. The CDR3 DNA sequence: TGTGCCAGCCGACCCGGCCTGGACACTGAAGCTTTCTTT. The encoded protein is CASRPGLDTEAFF.

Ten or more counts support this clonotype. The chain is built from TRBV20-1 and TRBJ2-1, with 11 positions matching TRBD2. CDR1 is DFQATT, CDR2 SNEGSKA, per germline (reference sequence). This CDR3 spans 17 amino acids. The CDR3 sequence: CSVRVAGGGENYNEQFF. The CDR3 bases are TGCAGCGTCCGTGTAGCGGGAGGGGGGGAAAACTACAATGAGCAGTTCTTC.